Included here is one T cell receptor (beta chain) sequence, with context. CDR3 length: 15 amino acids. From germline, CDR1 is MNHNS and CDR2 SASEGT. The V end lost 2 bases, the J end lost 0 bases, and 10 bases lay between the germline ends. In the authors' methods: By means of reference gene primer amplification, nucleated cell counts were estimated. Repertoires were generated with immunoSEQ multiplex PCR, while TCRdb's copy carries only in-frame clones and drops some. V and J calls and clone size are given by that table; D and trimming were obtained from the DNA. Of roughly 160,000 clones listed, around 83% were seen once; the top ten hold over 0.85%. The sample comes from a study of blood T cell repertoires in COVID-19. Overall study: The samples span acute and convalescent COVID-19 from the United States, Italy and Spain. PBMCs, B-cell-depleted T cells, or T cells were the source of the cDNA or gDNA that made up the material.

The source of this sequence is a man younger than 30 with acute or convalescent COVID-19. The sequenced sample was peripheral blood. The chain links TRBV6-1 to TRBJ1-2; TRBD1 might be the D (6 bases). The CDR3 DNA reads as TGTGCCAGCAGTGAATGGGCAGGGGCTAACTATGGCTACACCTTC. Its translation: CASSEWAGANYGYTF.